Listed below are T cell receptor beta chains from one sample, sequenced in a study of high-grade serous ovarian cancer treatment subgroups. Here immunoSEQ multiplex PCR was the method, and the copy in TCRdb shows in-frame clones only, minus some. The sample records about 1,500 clones, under 80% being singletons. The sequenced material came from tumor tissue. The receptors were sampled from a human donor with high-grade serous ovarian cancer. The CDR3 runs from the conserved cysteine through the conserved F or W. Each record gives: V gene, J gene, D gene, clone size, CDR3 protein, CDR3 DNA. A D gene is named only where the DNA matches it firmly. The size of a clone is reported for some rows only, either as once, few or many, or as a class for expanded clones.

TRBV5-1,TRBJ1-2,TRBD1,few,CASSPGGAVGGYTF,TGCGCCAGCAGCCCAGGGGGTGCGGTTGGGGGCTACACCTTC
TRBV4-2,TRBJ1-1,TRBD1,few,CASSQLTGGTEAFF,TGTGCCAGCAGCCAATTAACAGGGGGCACTGAAGCTTTCTTT
TRBV28,TRBJ1-1,-,-,CASSLYPGPNTEAFF,TGTGCCAGCAGTTTATATCCGGGACCGAACACTGAAGCTTTCTTT
TRBV7-6,TRBJ2-7,-,few,CASSSSQGAEQYF,TGTGCCAGCAGCTCCAGTCAGGGTGCCGAGCAGTACTTC
TRBV6-1,TRBJ2-7,TRBD2,-,CASSEGLAGRHEQYF,TGTGCCAGCAGTGAAGGACTAGCGGGGAGGCACGAGCAGTACTTC
TRBV7-2,TRBJ2-2,TRBD1,-,CASSLAGTGDTGELFF,TGTGCCAGCAGCTTAGCCGGGACAGGGGACACCGGGGAGCTGTTTTTT
TRBV7-2,TRBJ1-2,-,-,CASSPGVGGYTF,TGTGCCAGCAGCCCCGGGGTCGGAGGCTACACCTTC
TRBV5-1,TRBJ2-6,TRBD1,-,CASSPKGQGEGGANVLTF,TGCGCCAGCAGCCCGAAAGGACAGGGGGAAGGTGGGGCCAACGTCCTGACTTTC
TRBV5-4,TRBJ2-7,-,-,CASSPNRDIEQYF,TGTGCCAGCAGCCCGAACCGGGACATCGAGCAGTACTTC
TRBV4-3,TRBJ2-3,-,-,CASSQITGTYSDTQYF,TGCGCCAGCAGCCAAATTACCGGGACTTATAGCGATACGCAGTATTTT
TRBV30,TRBJ1-1,TRBD1,-,CAWRLQGRPEAFF,TGTGCCTGGAGGCTACAGGGGCGACCTGAAGCTTTCTTT
TRBV5-1,TRBJ2-7,-,large,CASSLAAGQYEQYF,TGCGCCAGCAGCTTGGCCGCAGGGCAGTACGAGCAGTACTTC
TRBV5-4,TRBJ1-1,-,-,CASSLSVGNTEAFF,TGTGCCAGCAGCTTGAGTGTGGGGAACACTGAAGCTTTCTTT
TRBV30,TRBJ2-1,-,few,CAWRGGPSYNEQFF,TGTGCCTGGAGGGGGGGGCCCTCCTACAATGAGCAGTTCTTC
TRBV7-3,TRBJ2-3,-,once,CASSLTTSDTQYF,TGTGCCAGCAGCTTGACTACCTCAGATACGCAGTATTTT
TRBV6-5,TRBJ2-5,-,once,CASNYLLGSGETQYF,TGTGCCAGCAACTATCTCTTGGGGTCCGGGGAGACCCAGTACTTC
TRBV14,TRBJ2-7,-,-,CASSQDIGAGSIYEQYF,TGTGCCAGCAGCCAAGATATCGGGGCAGGGAGCATCTACGAGCAGTACTTC
TRBV5-5,TRBJ2-2,TRBD1,-,CASSLAGTGDTGELFF,TGTGCCAGCAGCTTAGCCGGGACAGGGGACACCGGGGAGCTGTTTTTT
TRBV10-3,TRBJ2-3,-,-,CAISESSFSSTDTQYF,TGTGCCATCAGTGAGTCGTCTTTCTCTAGCACAGATACGCAGTATTTT
TRBV19,TRBJ2-5,TRBD2,-,CASVSGGFKTQYF,TGTGCCAGCGTTAGCGGGGGGTTTAAGACCCAGTACTTC
TRBV19,TRBJ1-6,TRBD1,-,CASSLGQLNSPLHF,TGTGCCAGTAGTTTGGGACAGCTAAATTCACCCCTCCACTTT
TRBV6-6,TRBJ1-1,-,-,CASSYEARTEAFF,TGTGCCAGCAGTTACGAGGCCCGCACTGAAGCTTTCTTT
TRBV5-1,TRBJ2-1,TRBD2,-,CASRFTSGANNEQFF,TGCGCCAGCAGGTTTACTAGCGGGGCCAACAATGAGCAGTTCTTC
TRBV6-6,TRBJ2-1,-,-,CASRAGNEQFF,TGTGCCAGCAGGGCGGGTAATGAGCAGTTCTTC
TRBV9,TRBJ2-1,-,-,CASALGDYNEQFF,TGTGCCAGCGCCTTGGGGGACTACAATGAGCAGTTCTTC
TRBV7-3,TRBJ2-2,TRBD1,-,CASSLAGTGDTGELFF,TGTGCCAGCAGCTTAGCCGGGACAGGGGACACCGGGGAGCTGTTTTTT
TRBV6-1,TRBJ1-1,-,-,CASSEWVTNTEAFF,TGTGCCAGCAGTGAATGGGTAACGAACACTGAAGCTTTCTTT
TRBV7-9,TRBJ2-1,TRBD2,-,CASSLGNSGGAFYNEQFF,TGTGCCAGCAGCTTAGGGAATAGCGGGGGGGCTTTCTACAATGAGCAGTTCTTC
TRBV5-6,TRBJ2-3,TRBD2,-,CASSPGGTSGGPGQYF,TGTGCCAGCAGCCCCGGAGGGACTAGCGGGGGGCCAGGGCAGTATTTT
TRBV5-6,TRBJ1-1,TRBD1,-,CASSPGTGNTEAFF,TGTGCCAGCAGCCCCGGGACAGGGAACACTGAAGCTTTCTTT
TRBV14,TRBJ2-7,TRBD2,-,CASSQWAGGEQYF,TGTGCCAGCAGCCAATGGGCGGGGGGCGAGCAGTACTTC
TRBV14,TRBJ2-1,-,-,CASSQEPAWNEQFF,TGTGCCAGCAGCCAAGAACCAGCGTGGAATGAGCAGTTCTTC
TRBV30,TRBJ2-2,TRBD2,-,CAWSVLAGAGGELFF,TGTGCCTGGAGTGTACTAGCGGGAGCTGGTGGGGAGCTGTTTTTT
TRBV5-5,TRBJ2-7,-,-,CASSQDFPGNGYEQYF,TGCGCCAGCAGCCAAGACTTCCCGGGGAACGGCTACGAGCAGTACTTC
TRBV2,TRBJ2-7,TRBD1,-,CASSEALPGTGLYEQYF,TGTGCCAGCAGTGAAGCGCTTCCGGGGACAGGGTTATACGAGCAGTACTTC
TRBV29-1,TRBJ1-3,-,-,CSGSGGTGNTIYF,TGCAGCGGGTCGGGGGGTACTGGAAACACCATATATTTT
TRBV7-2,TRBJ1-4,-,-,CASSKAARLDEKLFF,TGTGCCAGCAGCAAAGCAGCCCGGCTGGATGAAAAACTGTTTTTT
TRBV7-2,TRBJ2-1,-,-,CASSLEYGNEQFF,TGTGCCAGCAGCTTAGAATACGGGAATGAGCAGTTCTTC
TRBV11-2,TRBJ2-1,-,-,CASSPYGGATYNEQFF,TGTGCCAGCAGCCCGTACGGCGGGGCTACCTACAATGAGCAGTTCTTC
TRBV27,TRBJ2-1,TRBD1,-,CASSVRTGREYNEQFF,TGTGCCAGCAGTGTCAGGACAGGGCGAGAATACAATGAGCAGTTCTTC
TRBV10-3,TRBJ2-5,-,-,CAISSGETQYF,TGTGCCATCAGTTCGGGAGAGACCCAGTACTTC
TRBV4-3,TRBJ1-1,-,few,CASIENAGSGTEAFF,TGCGCCAGCATCGAGAACGCAGGGTCAGGCACTGAAGCTTTCTTT
TRBV19,TRBJ1-5,-,large,CASMANHQPQHF,TGTGCCAGCATGGCCAATCATCAGCCCCAGCATTTT
TRBV6-5,TRBJ2-7,TRBD1,-,CASSSGTGKYEQYF,TGTGCCAGCAGCTCCGGGACAGGGAAGTACGAGCAGTACTTC
TRBV10-1,TRBJ2-1,-,-,CASSDPSHSYNEQFF,TGCGCCAGCAGTGACCCCTCTCACTCCTACAATGAGCAGTTCTTC
TRBV21-1,TRBJ2-7,-,-,CASRPYEQYF,TGTGCCAGCAGACCCTACGAGCAGTACTTC
TRBV6-1,TRBJ2-7,-,large,CASSVLPRGFYEQYF,TGTGCCAGCAGTGTCCTTCCGCGGGGTTTCTACGAGCAGTACTTC